Sequencing of this T cell receptor (beta chain) was carried out in a study of radiotherapy plus CTLA-4 blockade in lung cancer. On the study more broadly: Among enrolled patients, over 15% responded and roughly 30% achieved disease control.

Study-wide findings and caveats: After radiotherapy and ipilimumab, tumor-derived clones expanded in peripheral blood.

The data were produced by immunoSEQ multiplex PCR, yet TCRdb's version contains in-frame clones alone and is incomplete. The data contain around 44,000 clones, more than 70% of them seen just once; the ten biggest clones take up under 3%. The V end lost 0 bases, the J end lost 8 bases, and 14 bases lay between the germline ends. The CDR3 is made up of 14 amino acids. Germline CDR1 and CDR2: SGDLS and YYNGEE. Notes on this clone: Its cognate antigen is unknown.

This sample comprised peripheral blood, obtained from a patient treated with radiotherapy plus ipilimumab. The rearrangement uses TRBV9 and TRBJ1-2; no clear D. The origin of this receptor is a human donor with non-small cell lung cancer whose response to radiotherapy plus ipilimumab could not be evaluated. The CDR3 region has the DNA TGTGCCAGCAGCGTAGATGAGGGCTACGGGGGCTACACCTTC. It translates to CASSVDEGYGGYTF.